A selection of T cell receptor beta chains follows, all from one sample in a study of shared clonotypes between healthy human individuals. TCRdb's copy holds only in-frame clones and misses some; the assay was immunoSEQ multiplex PCR. Counted here are about 2 million clones, roughly 95% occurring once; the ten biggest clones make up more than 0.95%. Sample: naive CD8+ T cells sorted from blood. These receptors all stem from a man aged 18-30 years in good health. CDR3s include the opening cysteine and the closing phenylalanine or tryptophan. Fields, in order: clone size, D gene, V gene, J gene, CDR3 DNA, CDR3 protein. D genes are given only for firm matches. Size values are once, few and many counts, or a class for expanded clones, and some rows have none.

-,-,TRBV27,TRBJ2-2,TGTGCCAGCTCACGGGGGAACACCGGGGAGCTGTTTTTT,CASSRGNTGELFF
-,TRBD1,TRBV27,TRBJ2-5,TGTGCCAGCAGTCCACAGGGGGGTTTCCAAGAGACCCAGTACTTC,CASSPQGGFQETQYF
once,-,TRBV15,TRBJ2-2,TGTGCCACCAGCAGAGAAGACAGCTACACCGGGGAGCTGTTTTTT,CATSREDSYTGELFF
-,-,TRBV11-2,TRBJ1-1,TGTGCCAGCAGCTTTCCTCCAGGGCTTGAAGCTTTCTTT,CASSFPPGLEAFF
-,-,TRBV27,TRBJ1-5,TGTGCCAGCAGTTTAAACCAGGGCGGGAATCAGCCCCAGCATTTT,CASSLNQGGNQPQHF
-,-,TRBV9,TRBJ1-1,TGTGCCAGCAGCGTAGGGGGCAGTGAAGCTTTCTTT,CASSVGGSEAFF
once,TRBD2,TRBV5-6,TRBJ2-7,TGTGCCAGCAGCTCGGGACTAGGTTACGAGCAGTACTTC,CASSSGLGYEQYF
-,TRBD2,TRBV19,TRBJ2-3,TGTGCCAGTAGTATGGCGCGGGAGGGCCCAGATACGCAGTATTTT,CASSMAREGPDTQYF
-,TRBD2,TRBV27,TRBJ2-7,TGTGCCAGCGGGATAGCGGGGGGGCAGTACGAGCAGTACTTC,CASGIAGGQYEQYF
once,TRBD2,TRBV4-2,TRBJ2-1,TGTGCCAGCAGCCAATCTAGCGGGCTAACCTACAATGAGCAGTTCTTC,CASSQSSGLTYNEQFF
-,-,TRBV27,TRBJ2-2,TGTGCCAGCAGTTCATTGGGTGGCGGGGAGCTGTTTTTT,CASSSLGGGELFF
-,TRBD1,TRBV13,TRBJ2-1,TGTGCCAGCAGCTCAGCCGGACAGGGGGCGTCCTACAATGAGCAGTTCTTC,CASSSAGQGASYNEQFF
-,-,TRBV6-1,TRBJ2-1,TGTGCCAGCAGATGGACTTTTGATGAGCAGTTCTTC,CASRWTFDEQFF
-,-,TRBV6-5,TRBJ2-3,TGTGCCAGCAGTTACCTCGAGGGGACCACAGATACGCAGTATTTT,CASSYLEGTTDTQYF
-,-,TRBV2,TRBJ2-7,TGTGCCAGCAGTGACGGCGCCAGGGAAATCTACGAGCAGTACTTC,CASSDGAREIYEQYF
-,-,TRBV9,TRBJ1-1,TGTGCCAGCAGCGTAGTTGGAGGGGACACTGAAGCTTTCTTT,CASSVVGGDTEAFF
-,TRBD2,TRBV11-2,TRBJ2-7,TGTGCCAGCAGCGTCCTGTCTAGCGGGGGCTACGAGCAGTACTTC,CASSVLSSGGYEQYF
-,-,TRBV28,TRBJ1-2,TGTGCCAGCAGTTTCGGCAGGCGGGAGTTTGGCTACACCTTC,CASSFGRREFGYTF
-,TRBD1,TRBV7-2,TRBJ1-6,TGTGCCAGCAGCTTAGCGACAGGGCTCCGAACACCCCTCCACTTT,CASSLATGLRTPLHF
-,TRBD1,TRBV5-5,TRBJ2-7,TGTGCCAGCAGCTTGGGTGTGGCAGGGGGATACTACGAGCAGTACTTC,CASSLGVAGGYYEQYF
-,-,TRBV30,TRBJ2-7,TGTGCCTGGGGGGAGAGCTCCTACGAGCAGTACTTC,CAWGESSYEQYF
-,-,TRBV5-1,TRBJ2-2,TGCGCCAGCAGCTTGGAATTTCCAGGGTGGAACACCGGGGAGCTGTTTTTT,CASSLEFPGWNTGELFF
-,-,TRBV29-1,TRBJ1-2,TGCAGCGTTGGCAGTGCCTATGGCTACACCTTC,CSVGSAYGYTF
-,-,TRBV27,TRBJ1-4,TGTGCCAGCAGTTTTATCGGATTTGCAACTAATGAAAAACTGTTTTTT,CASSFIGFATNEKLFF
-,-,TRBV27,TRBJ2-7,TGTGCCAGCAGTTTTGTGGGGGGAGGCGAGCAGTACTTC,CASSFVGGGEQYF
-,-,TRBV5-8,TRBJ2-7,TGTGCCAGCAATGGGGTTTCCTACGAGCAGTACTTC,CASNGVSYEQYF
-,-,TRBV11-2,TRBJ1-1,TGTGCCAGCTCGGAGGACAGCCTGAACACTGAAGCTTTCTTT,CASSEDSLNTEAFF
-,TRBD1,TRBV7-9,TRBJ2-7,TGTGCCAGCAGCCACAGGGGAAGAAACGAGCAGTACTTC,CASSHRGRNEQYF
-,-,TRBV30,TRBJ1-3,TGTGCCTGGAGTGTAATACAGGGAAGAAACACCATATATTTT,CAWSVIQGRNTIYF
-,-,TRBV9,TRBJ2-3,TGTGCCAGCAGCGTAGGCCTAGCCAACACAGATACGCAGTATTTT,CASSVGLANTDTQYF
-,-,TRBV10-1,TRBJ2-1,TGCGCCAGCAACCCGGGGTCGGAACCGATGGGCACGAAATGGCAGTTCTTC,CASNPGSEPMGTKWQFF
-,TRBD1,TRBV9,TRBJ2-3,TGTGCCAGCAGCACAGGGGGCACCGCAGATACGCAGTATTTT,CASSTGGTADTQYF
few,-,TRBV5-6,TRBJ1-1,TGTGCCAGCAGCTTGGCCAGGAACACTGAAGCTTTCTTT,CASSLARNTEAFF
-,-,TRBV7-9,TRBJ2-7,TGTGCCAGCAGCTTAATAAGCTACGAGCAGTACTTC,CASSLISYEQYF
-,-,TRBV19,TRBJ2-7,TGTGCCAGTAGTATAAGACTAGAAAGCTACGAGCAGTACTTC,CASSIRLESYEQYF
once,-,TRBV28,TRBJ2-5,TGTGCCAGCAGTTTATACACGGGGCAGGGTGGGGAGACCCAGTACTTC,CASSLYTGQGGETQYF
once,TRBD2,TRBV7-8,TRBJ2-5,TGTGCCAGCAGCTTGGGCGGACTAGCGGGCGGAGGAGAGACCCAGTACTTC,CASSLGGLAGGGETQYF